These 24 T cell receptor beta chains share one sample of origin, sequenced in a study of graft-versus-host responses after intestinal transplantation. Assay used: immunoSEQ multiplex PCR; TCRdb lists only in-frame clones, some missing. This repertoire shows about 1,800 clones, 85% found once; its top ten account for approximately 19%. Tissue processing of the graft released intraepithelial and lamina propria lymphocytes from it. This sample comprised ileum tissue, obtained 12 days after intestinal transplant. These receptors all stem from a human patient who received an intestinal transplant, so some T cells may come from the graft donor.

This CDR3 is CASSSGLAGATDTQYF. CDR3 DNA: TGTGCCAGCAGCTCGGGACTAGCGGGAGCCACAGATACGCAGTATTTT. The chain has TRBV7-2 and TRBJ2-3; 14 bases map to TRBD2. Trimming removed 4 bases from V and 2 bases from J; junction bases left unmatched: 2. This CDR3 is built from 16 residues. The germline V gene has CDR1 SGHTA and CDR2 FQGNSA.

This chain links TRBV9 with TRBJ2-3, with D possibly TRBD2 on 6 matching bases. Per germline, CDR1 SGDLS and CDR2 YYNGEE. The CDR3 totals 16 residues. V lost 0 bases and J lost 0, with 11 bases in between. CDR3 in DNA: TGTGCCAGCAGCGTAGCTACCAGCGGGAGCACAGATACGCAGTATTTT. Translating it yields CASSVATSGSTDTQYF.

The gene calls are TRBV21-1 and TRBJ2-5; TRBD2 was called by the table and not checked on the DNA. TRBV21-1 represents a pseudogene. This CDR3 comprises 15 residues. CDR3 in amino acids: CASSKNKAVQETQYF. In nucleotides, the CDR3 is TGTGCCAGCAGCAAAAATAAGGCGGTCCAAGAGACCCAGTACTTC.

V usage is TRBV27 and J usage is TRBJ2-7; no reliable D call. V was shortened by 5 bases and J by 3 bases, with 14 bases between the two germline ends. Germline assignment: CDR1 MNHEY and CDR2 SMNVEV (reference sequence). This CDR3 region has 14 residues. The CDR3 region has the DNA TGTGCCAGCAGTCCCCTTCCGCCCAACTACGAGCAGTACTTC. Its translation is CASSPLPPNYEQYF.

The chain joins TRBV2 to TRBJ2-1, with D possibly called TRBD1 or TRBD2 (5 bases each). CDR3 size: 13 residues. The germline V and J ends were trimmed by 7 bases and 7 bases, with 14 bases remaining between them. Germline CDR1 is SNHLY and CDR2 is FYNNEI. The CDR3 loop reads CASTLGPYNEQFF. The CDR3 DNA is TGTGCCAGCACTCTGGGACCATATAATGAGCAGTTCTTC.

The chain uses TRBV19 and TRBJ2-1; 7 bases fit TRBD2. After removal of 6 bases from V and 2 bases from J, the junction contained 16 bases not matched to a gene. Germline-derived CDR1 and CDR2 are LNHDA and SQIVND (reference sequence). This CDR3 has 18 residues. The DNA of the CDR3 is TGTGCCAGTAGCCAAAACCCTCCGGGACTACCCGCCTACAATGAGCAGTTCTTC. Translation gives CASSQNPPGLPAYNEQFF. The complete variable domain, with remaining parts taken from reference TRBV19 and TRBJ2-1, reads DGGITQSPKYLFRKEGQNVTLSCEQNLNHDAMYWYRQDPGQGLRLIYYSQIVNDFQKGDIAEGYSVSREKKESFPLTVTSAQKNPTAFYLCASSQNPPGLPAYNEQFFGPGTRLTVL.

V gene TRBV4-1 combines with J gene TRBJ1-1; D might be TRBD1 (5 bases). Looked up from germline, CDR1 is MGHRA and CDR2 is YSYEKL. The CDR3 totals 16 residues. V was shortened by 4 bases and J by 0 bases, with 15 bases between the two germline ends. The CDR3 is CASSPSSRAVNTEAFF. The CDR3 coding sequence is TGCGCCAGCAGCCCTTCTTCCAGGGCGGTGAACACTGAAGCTTTCTTT.

The rearrangement joins TRBV2 to TRBJ1-1; no firm D call. This CDR3 is built from 13 residues. CDR1 and CDR2 from the germline V gene are SNHLY and FYNNEI. V was cut by 7 bases and J by 0 bases, with 9 bases left in between. CDR3 DNA sequence: TGTGCCAGCAATCAGCTCATGAACACTGAAGCTTTCTTT. Its translation is CASNQLMNTEAFF.

CDR3 sequence (DNA): TGTGCCTGGAGCACTACAGGGATCCCCCAAGAGACCCAGTACTTC. It specifies CAWSTTGIPQETQYF. The V and J genes are TRBV30 and TRBJ2-5; a weak D match, TRBD1 (6 bases). The CDR3 contains 15 residues. Germline V CDR1 and CDR2: GTSNPN, SVGIG (reference sequence). V dropped 3 bases and J dropped 1 base, with 15 bases sitting between them.

This clone has only a few counts. The genes are TRBV21-1 and TRBJ2-7; the table's D call, TRBD1, has no DNA check behind it. TRBV21-1 is a recognized pseudogene. The CDR3 runs 15 residues. CDR3 coding DNA: TGTGCCAGCAGCAATTGTCGGGACAGGGGATACGAGCAGTACTTC. Protein: CASSNCRDRGYEQYF.

The chain uses TRBV29-1 and TRBJ1-2, with D tentatively TRBD1 (5 bases). Between the trimmed V and J ends, which lost 4 bases and 6 bases, there was a span of 6 bases. In germline, CDR1 is SQVTM, CDR2 ANQGSEA. The CDR3 is 10 residues long. The CDR3: CSVARDGYTF. Here the CDR3 DNA reads TGCAGCGTTGCCAGGGATGGCTACACCTTC.

This rearrangement joins TRBV29-1 to TRBJ1-1; D remains ambiguous. The CDR3 has 12 residues. From germline, CDR1 is SQVTM and CDR2 ANQGSEA. Trimming took off 2 bases at V and 3 bases at J, with 7 bases between the two ends. CDR3 nucleotide sequence: TGCAGCGTTGAACGGGAGGACACTGAAGCTTTCTTT. Translation: CSVEREDTEAFF.

The rearrangement links TRBV21-1 to TRBJ2-5; TRBD1, the table's D call, was not compared with the DNA. The assigned J gene may be wrong: the sequence end matches TRBJ2-7 better. TRBV21-1 is an annotated pseudogene. This CDR3 spans 14 amino acids. Here the CDR3 DNA reads TGTGCCAGCAGTAGACAGGGAATTAACCACGAGCAGTACTTC. This translates into CASSRQGINHEQYF.

V and J are TRBV9 and TRBJ2-2; D gene unclear. This CDR3 is built from 14 residues. CDR1 SGDLS and CDR2 YYNGEE come from the germline V gene. The V and J ends lost 4 bases and 7 bases respectively, with 14 bases between them. The CDR3 spells CASSLRPVIGELFF. The CDR3 nucleotides read TGTGCCAGCAGCCTAAGGCCGGTAATCGGGGAGCTGTTTTTT.

J is TRBJ2-7 and V is TRBV28; TRBD1 is a possible D gene (6 bases). Trimming took 2 bases from V and 3 from J, leaving 11 bases between them. This CDR3 contains 14 residues. Germline V lookup: CDR1 MDHEN, CDR2 SYDVKM. CDR3 coding DNA: TGTGCCAGCAGTTTAGTGTGGGGGCACTACGAGCAGTACTTC. Protein sequence: CASSLVWGHYEQYF.

J is TRBJ1-5 and V is TRBV19; D possibly corresponds to TRBD1 (5 bases). V was pared by 2 bases and J by 0 bases, with 17 bases between. Germline V lookup: CDR1 LNHDA, CDR2 SQIVND (reference sequence). The CDR3 loop spans 18 amino acids. CDR3 sequence: CASSIRRQQDYSNQPQHF. The CDR3, as DNA: TGTGCCAGTAGTATAAGGAGACAGCAAGATTATAGCAATCAGCCCCAGCATTTT.

The rearrangement uses TRBV10-3 and TRBJ1-3; D gene uncertain. CDR3 length: 16 residues. Germline V gene lookup returns CDR1 ENHRY and CDR2 SYGVKD. V lost 6 bases to trimming and J lost 4 bases, with 19 bases between them. CDR3 loop: CAIRRAPRGFGNTIYF. In DNA form, the CDR3 reads TGTGCCATCAGGAGAGCCCCGCGAGGGTTCGGAAACACCATATATTTT.

This rearrangement joins TRBV7-3 to TRBJ2-1; TRBD2 might be the D (6 bases). The V gene lost 5 bases and the J gene lost 2 bases, with 16 bases spanning the gap. The CDR3 runs to 16 residues. Looked up from germline, CDR1 is SGHTA and CDR2 is FQGTGA. The CDR3 coding sequence is TGTGCCAGCAGCCCCAATAGCGGCCCGCCCTACAATGAGCAGTTCTTC. Its translation is CASSPNSGPPYNEQFF.

The table lists this clone with a count of one. The chain recombines TRBV19 with TRBJ1-1, with 9 bases fitting TRBD1. The junction had 7 bases not matched to a gene; V was cut back by 5 bases and J by 3 bases. Germline assignment: CDR1 LNHDA and CDR2 SQIVND (reference sequence). The CDR3 loop spans 15 amino acids. CDR3 bases: TGTGCCAGTAGTGGGGACAGGGCCTGGGACACTGAAGCTTTCTTT. Translated, it gives CASSGDRAWDTEAFF.

The chain is built from TRBV5-5 and TRBJ2-5; 7 bases are shared with TRBD1. The length of the CDR3 is 14 residues. V trimming: 5 bases; J trimming: 0 bases; junction bases outside the gene matches: 4. The germline CDR1 and CDR2 sequences are SGHKS and YYEKEE (reference sequence). CDR3 sequence: CASSLTGDQETQYF. In DNA, the CDR3 is TGTGCCAGCAGTCTCACAGGGGACCAAGAGACCCAGTACTTC.

This clone appeared once. The chain joins TRBV5-1 to TRBJ2-7; 9 bases are shared with TRBD1. CDR1 SGHRS and CDR2 YFSETQ come from the germline V gene. This CDR3 contains 15 residues. The ends lost 4 bases at V and 0 bases at J; junction bases unmatched: 5. CDR3 DNA sequence: TGCGCCAGCAGCGCGCTGACAGGGGGCTCCTACGAGCAGTACTTC. As protein: CASSALTGGSYEQYF.

V gene TRBV5-4 combines with J gene TRBJ2-3, with D unclear. The V gene's germline CDR1 is SGHNT and CDR2 YYREEE (reference sequence). The CDR3 is 16 amino acids. Deletions cut 1 base from V and 1 base from J, with 13 bases between. CDR3 in amino acids: CASSLNINRGTDTQYF. The CDR3, as DNA: TGTGCCAGCAGCTTGAACATCAATCGGGGCACAGATACGCAGTATTTT.

This clone was counted once. The chain combines TRBV6-1 with TRBJ2-7; 10 bases map to TRBD1. J was trimmed by 4 bases and V by 6 bases; bases with no gene match: 6. The CDR3 length is 14 residues. Per the germline V gene, CDR1 is MNHNS and CDR2 is SASEGT. Here the CDR3 reads CASSPDRGVYEQYF. The CDR3 DNA follows: TGTGCCAGCAGCCCGGACAGGGGGGTTTACGAGCAGTACTTC.

The J gene is TRBJ2-3, the V gene TRBV12-5, with D tentatively TRBD1 (7 bases). Germline V gene data show CDR1 as LGHNT and CDR2 as FRNRAP. The CDR3 is 15 amino acids. The V gene lost 4 bases and the J gene lost 3 bases, with 14 bases spanning the gap. CDR3 nucleotide sequence: TGTGCTAGTGGTTCCAGGGGGGTCAGGACAGATACGCAGTATTTT. Residues: CASGSRGVRTDTQYF.